This T cell receptor (beta chain) was profiled in a study of CD8+CD57+ T cells in acquired aplastic anemia. In the study overall: When averaged, DNA from sorted CD4+ and CD8+ cells came to around 3.1 ug. The study, taken as a whole, reports: Some 29 CD8+ CDR3 sequences were shared between patients and controls.

The patients chosen for sequencing had shown expansion of CD8+CD57+ cells (detected by flow cytometry). On this clonotype: No antigen is known for it.

Genomic DNA, serving as template, underwent TCR beta VDJ and CDR3 profiling. TCRdb independently ran MiXCR on the reads; one entry per CDR3 protein. The sample lists about 40,000 distinct CDR3 sequences, about 63% occurring once. CDR3 size: 15 residues. CDR1 is SGDLS, CDR2 YYNGEE, per germline. Trimming pared 1 base from V and 1 base from J, leaving 6 bases between. Specimen: sorted CD4+, CD8+, or CD8+CD57+ T cells (not recorded which) from PBMCs. V usage is TRBV9 and J usage is TRBJ2-6, with D possibly being TRBD1 (6 bases). The clonotype originates from a human donor with aplastic anemia. The CDR3 bases are TGTGCCAGCAGCGTAACAGGGTCTGGGGCCAACGTCCTGACTTTC. Translation gives CASSVTGSGANVLTF.